This is a list of T cell receptor beta chains from one sample in a study of cytomegalovirus exposure and HLA in healthy donors. The data were produced by immunoSEQ multiplex PCR, yet TCRdb's version contains in-frame clones alone and is incomplete. The table includes about 140,000 clones, approximately 88% detected once. The sequenced sample was PBMCs. Receptors originate from a woman aged 40 to 55 in good health and CMV-seronegative. Both conserved end residues are part of each CDR3. The D gene is left open where the match is weak. Clone size is given for some rows only: seen once, a few or many times, or a class if the clone is expanded.

j_call d_call clone_size v_call cdr3_aa cdr3_nt
TRBJ2-3 TRBD2 . TRBV7-8 CASSLSSGLAPDTQYF TGTGCCAGCAGCTTGAGTTCGGGACTAGCCCCAGATACGCAGTATTTT
TRBJ2-7 . . TRBV1 CTSSQVRAGDSYEQYF TGCACCAGCAGCCAAGTGCGGGCCGGTGACTCCTACGAGCAGTACTTC
TRBJ2-2 TRBD1 . TRBV27 CASSFIIGTGTGELFF TGTGCCAGCAGTTTTATCATAGGGACAGGCACCGGGGAGCTGTTTTTT
TRBJ2-1 TRBD2 . TRBV11-3 CASSFGASGDSYNEQFF TGTGCCAGCAGCTTCGGAGCGAGCGGGGATTCCTACAATGAGCAGTTCTTC
TRBJ2-7 TRBD2 . TRBV5-1 CASSPDGTSGSYEQYF TGCGCCAGCAGCCCGGACGGGACTAGCGGCTCGTACGAGCAGTACTTC
TRBJ1-2 . few TRBV5-4 CASSAGWKNFGYTF TGTGCCAGCAGCGCCGGGTGGAAAAATTTTGGCTACACCTTC
TRBJ2-7 TRBD2 once TRBV7-8 CASSLTSGGSNEQYF TGTGCCAGCAGCTTAACTAGCGGGGGGTCAAACGAGCAGTACTTC
TRBJ1-5 . . TRBV21-1 CASGLQGNQPQHF TGTGCCAGCGGATTACAGGGAAACCAGCCCCAGCATTTT
TRBJ1-3 . . TRBV9 CASSAQGAGNTIYF TGTGCCAGCAGCGCACAGGGAGCTGGAAACACCATATATTTT
TRBJ2-1 TRBD1 . TRBV7-9 CSSSSAGDSYNEQFF TGTTCCAGCAGCTCTGCAGGGGACAGCTACAATGAGCAGTTCTTC
TRBJ2-2 . . TRBV10-2 CASRIAAGELFF TGCGCCAGCAGGATAGCGGCCGGGGAGCTGTTTTTT
TRBJ2-1 TRBD2 . TRBV19 CASTPPGLPYNEQFF TGTGCCAGTACCCCCCCGGGACTACCCTACAATGAGCAGTTCTTC
TRBJ2-1 TRBD2 once TRBV4-2 CASSLTTSGTYNEQFF TGTGCCAGCAGCCTCACTACTAGCGGGACCTACAATGAGCAGTTCTTC
TRBJ1-1 . . TRBV27 CASSLSPETEAFF TGTGCCAGCAGTTTAAGCCCCGAGACTGAAGCTTTCTTT
TRBJ1-5 . . TRBV27 CASSLGTANQPQHF TGTGCCAGCAGTTTAGGTACAGCAAATCAGCCCCAGCATTTT
TRBJ2-1 TRBD2 . TRBV5-6 CASSPGGNLREFF TGTGCCAGCAGCCCCGGGGGGAACCTCCGCGAGTTCTTC
TRBJ2-5 TRBD2 . TRBV30 CAWRHETSGRRETQYF TGTGCCTGGAGGCACGAGACTAGCGGGAGGAGGGAGACCCAGTACTTC
TRBJ2-7 . . TRBV7-9 CASSFAVGYEQYF TGTGCCAGCAGCTTTGCTGTCGGCTACGAGCAGTACTTC
TRBJ1-5 . . TRBV6-1 CASRPASWSNQPQHF TGTGCCAGCAGGCCCGCGTCCTGGAGCAATCAGCCCCAGCATTTT
TRBJ2-3 TRBD2 once TRBV28 CASLLAGAADTQYF TGTGCCAGCCTCCTAGCGGGAGCGGCAGATACGCAGTATTTT
TRBJ2-5 TRBD1 . TRBV30 CAWSASGTVYF TGTGCCTGGAGCGCCTCCGGGACAGTATACTTC
TRBJ2-7 TRBD1 . TRBV11-3 CASGQGLFSYEQYF TGTGCCAGCGGACAGGGATTATTCTCCTACGAGCAGTACTTC
TRBJ1-4 . . TRBV19 CASGLYNEKLFF TGTGCCAGTGGCCTTTATAATGAAAAACTGTTTTTT
TRBJ2-1 . . TRBV6-4 CASSDGGGTSHEQFF TGTGCCAGCAGTGACGGGGGTGGGACATCCCATGAGCAGTTCTTC
TRBJ2-7 TRBD1 . TRBV7-2 CASSNAAGTVAYEQYF TGTGCCAGCAGCAACGCCGCCGGGACAGTCGCCTACGAGCAGTACTTC
TRBJ1-2 TRBD1 few TRBV5-1 CASSWGTGSYTF TGCGCCAGCAGCTGGGGGACAGGAAGCTACACCTTC
TRBJ2-1 . once TRBV29-1 CSVEGRHNEQFF TGCAGCGTGGAGGGACGACACAATGAGCAGTTCTTC
TRBJ2-1 . . TRBV6-1 CASSEAGYEQFF TGTGCCAGCAGTGAGGCTGGTTATGAGCAGTTCTTC
TRBJ2-7 . . TRBV7-2 CASSLAVVHEQYF TGTGCCAGCAGCTTAGCGGTAGTTCACGAGCAGTACTTC
TRBJ2-3 . . TRBV11-2 CASSSPGGRERPDTQYF TGTGCCAGCAGCTCACCGGGGGGCCGGGAGAGGCCAGATACGCAGTATTTT
TRBJ1-2 . . TRBV28 CASSTLGGTNYGYTF TGTGCCAGCAGTACCCTTGGGGGGACTAACTATGGCTACACCTTC
TRBJ2-1 TRBD2 . TRBV7-9 CSSSSFGTSGSSPQFF TGTTCCAGCAGTTCCTTTGGGACTAGCGGGAGTTCCCCTCAGTTCTTC
TRBJ1-2 TRBD1 . TRBV11-2 CASSPRQGEGYTF TGTGCCAGCAGCCCTCGACAGGGGGAAGGCTACACCTTC
TRBJ1-5 . . TRBV12-5 CASGIREGQPQHF TGTGCTAGTGGGATCAGGGAAGGTCAGCCCCAGCATTTT
TRBJ2-7 . . TRBV21-1 CALGRGGAYEQYF TGTGCCCTAGGGAGGGGCGGAGCTTACGAGCAGTACTTC
TRBJ2-7 TRBD1 . TRBV4-3 CASSQDPGRGPYEQYF TGCGCCAGCAGCCAAGATCCGGGCAGGGGGCCCTACGAGCAGTACTTC
TRBJ2-5 . . TRBV5-4 CASTGGGAIQETQYF TGTGCCAGCACCGGAGGAGGAGCTATACAAGAGACCCAGTACTTC
TRBJ2-7 . . TRBV6-6 CASNRQVSSYEQYF TGTGCCAGCAACAGACAGGTAAGCTCCTACGAGCAGTACTTC
TRBJ2-7 TRBD2 few TRBV4-2 CASSQSSSGGPWQYF TGTGCCAGCAGCCAATCTTCTAGCGGGGGCCCGTGGCAGTACTTC
TRBJ2-1 TRBD2 . TRBV5-1 CASSAGGSYNEQFF TGCGCCAGCAGCGCCGGGGGGTCCTACAATGAGCAGTTCTTC
TRBJ2-3 . . TRBV6-6 CASSSRTRTDTQYF TGTGCCAGCAGTTCAAGGACACGAACAGATACGCAGTATTTT
TRBJ1-4 TRBD1 few TRBV7-6 CASSLAGTAMRKLFF TGTGCCAGCAGCTTAGCGGGGACAGCTATGAGGAAACTGTTTTTT
TRBJ2-7 . . TRBV6-5 CASRRVQGSYEQYF TGTGCCAGCAGAAGGGTTCAGGGCTCCTACGAGCAGTACTTC
TRBJ2-7 TRBD2 . TRBV30 CAWSGTSRYYEQYF TGTGCCTGGAGCGGGACTAGCAGGTACTACGAGCAGTACTTC
TRBJ2-1 TRBD1 . TRBV5-4 CASSPTHRGDEQFF TGTGCCAGCAGCCCGACCCACAGGGGCGATGAGCAGTTCTTC
TRBJ1-2 TRBD1 . TRBV5-6 CASSSGGGYGYGYTF TGTGCCAGCAGCTCAGGGGGCGGCTATGGCTATGGCTACACCTTC
TRBJ2-7 . . TRBV5-1 CASSLEVRTTYEQYF TGCGCCAGCAGCTTGGAAGTCCGGACAACCTACGAGCAGTACTTC
TRBJ2-1 . . TRBV5-1 CASSLGVASYNEQFF TGCGCCAGCAGCTTGGGAGTCGCCTCCTACAATGAGCAGTTCTTC
TRBJ2-1 TRBD1 . TRBV7-2 CASSLAPGAGGYNEQFF TGTGCCAGCAGCTTAGCGCCCGGCGCAGGGGGATACAATGAGCAGTTCTTC
TRBJ2-1 . . TRBV4-1 CASSFLFPYNEQFF TGCGCCAGCAGCTTCCTATTCCCCTACAATGAGCAGTTCTTC